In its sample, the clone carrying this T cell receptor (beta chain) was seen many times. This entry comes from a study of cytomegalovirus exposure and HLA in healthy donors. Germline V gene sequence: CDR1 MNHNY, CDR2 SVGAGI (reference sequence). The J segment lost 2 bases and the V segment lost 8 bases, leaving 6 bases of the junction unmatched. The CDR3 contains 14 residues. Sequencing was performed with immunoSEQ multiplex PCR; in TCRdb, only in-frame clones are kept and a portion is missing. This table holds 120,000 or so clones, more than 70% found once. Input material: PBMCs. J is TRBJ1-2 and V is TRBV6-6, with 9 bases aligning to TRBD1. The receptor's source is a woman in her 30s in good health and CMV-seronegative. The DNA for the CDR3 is TGTGCCAGCGCCCCCGGGACAGGGAACTATGGCTACACCTTC. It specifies CASAPGTGNYGYTF.